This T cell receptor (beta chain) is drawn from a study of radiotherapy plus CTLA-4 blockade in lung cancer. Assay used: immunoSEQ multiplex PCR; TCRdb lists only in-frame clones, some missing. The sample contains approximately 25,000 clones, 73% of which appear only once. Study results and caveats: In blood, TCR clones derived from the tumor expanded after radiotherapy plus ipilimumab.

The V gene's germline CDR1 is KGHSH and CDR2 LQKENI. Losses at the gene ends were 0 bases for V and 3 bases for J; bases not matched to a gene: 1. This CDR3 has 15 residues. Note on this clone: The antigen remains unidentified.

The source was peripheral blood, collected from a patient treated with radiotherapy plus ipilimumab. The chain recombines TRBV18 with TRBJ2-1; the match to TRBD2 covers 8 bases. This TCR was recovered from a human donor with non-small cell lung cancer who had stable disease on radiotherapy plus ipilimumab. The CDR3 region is CASSPPGLVYNEQFF. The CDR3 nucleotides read TGTGCCAGCTCACCACCGGGACTAGTCTACAATGAGCAGTTCTTC.